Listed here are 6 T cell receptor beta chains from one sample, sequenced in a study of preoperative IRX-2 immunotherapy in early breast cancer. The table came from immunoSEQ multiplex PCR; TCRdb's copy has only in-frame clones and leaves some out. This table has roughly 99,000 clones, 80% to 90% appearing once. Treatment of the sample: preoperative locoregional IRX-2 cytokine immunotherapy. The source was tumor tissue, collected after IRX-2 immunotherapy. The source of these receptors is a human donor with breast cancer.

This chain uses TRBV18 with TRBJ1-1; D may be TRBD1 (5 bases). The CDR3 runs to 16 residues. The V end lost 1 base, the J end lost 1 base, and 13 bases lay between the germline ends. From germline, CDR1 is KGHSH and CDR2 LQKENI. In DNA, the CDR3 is TGTGCCAGCTCACCACAAGGCGGGGGTACGAACACTGAAGCTTTCTTT. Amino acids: CASSPQGGGTNTEAFF.

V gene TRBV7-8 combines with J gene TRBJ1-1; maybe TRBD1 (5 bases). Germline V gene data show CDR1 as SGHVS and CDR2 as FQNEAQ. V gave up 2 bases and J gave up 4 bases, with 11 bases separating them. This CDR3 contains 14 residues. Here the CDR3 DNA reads TGTGCCAGCAGCTTACCTAAGGGGTTCACTGAAGCTTTCTTT. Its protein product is CASSLPKGFTEAFF.

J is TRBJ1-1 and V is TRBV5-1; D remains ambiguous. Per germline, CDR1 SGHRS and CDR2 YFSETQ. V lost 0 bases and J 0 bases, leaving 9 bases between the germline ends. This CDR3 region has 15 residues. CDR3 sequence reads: CASSLGRHMNTEAFF. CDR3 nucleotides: TGCGCCAGCAGCTTGGGCAGACACATGAACACTGAAGCTTTCTTT.

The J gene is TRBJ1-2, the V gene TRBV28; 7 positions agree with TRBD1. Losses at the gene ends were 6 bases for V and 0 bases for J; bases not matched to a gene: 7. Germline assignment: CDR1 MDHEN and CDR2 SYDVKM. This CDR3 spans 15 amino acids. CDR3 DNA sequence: TGTGCCAGCAGCTCTGGACAGGTAGCTAACTATGGCTACACCTTC. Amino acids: CASSSGQVANYGYTF.

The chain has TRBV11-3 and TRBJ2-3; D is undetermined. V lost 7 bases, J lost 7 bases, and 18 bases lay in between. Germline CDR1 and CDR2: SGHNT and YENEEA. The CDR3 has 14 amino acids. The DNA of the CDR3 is TGTGCCAGCACCCTCCCCGGCGTAGTGAATACGCAGTATTTT. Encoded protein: CASTLPGVVNTQYF.

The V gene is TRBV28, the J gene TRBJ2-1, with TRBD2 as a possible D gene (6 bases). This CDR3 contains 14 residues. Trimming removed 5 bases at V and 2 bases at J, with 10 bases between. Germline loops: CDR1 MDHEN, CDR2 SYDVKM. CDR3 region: CASSLGGTYNEQFF. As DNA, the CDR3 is TGTGCCAGCAGTCTCGGAGGGACCTACAATGAGCAGTTCTTC.